The source of this TCR beta chain is a study of blood T cells in healthy people across ages. Trimming at V came to 1 base and at J to 4 bases, leaving 0 bases not matched to a gene. There are 14 residues in the CDR3. Germline V CDR1 and CDR2: LGHNA, YSLEER. A second PCR, run for about 6 to 11 cycles, used a sample-barcoded 5' primer plus a J-beta primer mix. TCRdb redid the calling of the 5' RACE reads with MiXCR, one entry per CDR3 protein. The sample holds 500,000 to 650,000 distinct CDR3 sequences, about 28% seen once. The same specimen was also included in a second study, on T cells of mothers and their children.

The chain couples TRBV4-3 to TRBJ1-4; 7 bases map to TRBD1. The TCR originated in a boy under 10 years old in good health. The sequenced sample was blood. Here the CDR3 DNA reads TGCGCCAGCAGCCAAGGGGACAGTAATGAAAAACTGTTTTTT. Protein sequence: CASSQGDSNEKLFF.